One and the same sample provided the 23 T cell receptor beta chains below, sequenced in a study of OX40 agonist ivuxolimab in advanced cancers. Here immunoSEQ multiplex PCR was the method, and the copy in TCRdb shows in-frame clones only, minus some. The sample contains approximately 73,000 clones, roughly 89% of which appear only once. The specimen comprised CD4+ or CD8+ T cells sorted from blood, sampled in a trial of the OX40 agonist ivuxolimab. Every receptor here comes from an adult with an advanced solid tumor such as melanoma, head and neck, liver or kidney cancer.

The CDR3 DNA is TGTGCCAGTACGAAGGGACAGGTCTACAATGAGCAGTTCTTC. Amino acid sequence: CASTKGQVYNEQFF. The chain uses TRBV19 and TRBJ2-1, with TRBD1 matching 8 bases. Germline-derived CDR1 and CDR2 are LNHDA and SQIVND (reference sequence). The junction had 5 bases not matched to a gene; V was cut back by 7 bases and J by 3 bases. The CDR3 sequence is 14 residues long.

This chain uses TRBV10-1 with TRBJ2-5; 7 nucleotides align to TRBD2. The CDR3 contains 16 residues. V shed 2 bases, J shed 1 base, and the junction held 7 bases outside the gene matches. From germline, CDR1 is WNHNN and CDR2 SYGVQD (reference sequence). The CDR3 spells CASSEADQRGQETQYF. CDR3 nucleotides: TGCGCCAGCAGTGAGGCTGACCAGCGGGGCCAAGAGACCCAGTACTTC.

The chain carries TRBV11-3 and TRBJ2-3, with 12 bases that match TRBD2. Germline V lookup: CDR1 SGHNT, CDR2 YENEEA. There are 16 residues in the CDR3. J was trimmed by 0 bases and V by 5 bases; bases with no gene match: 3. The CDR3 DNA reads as TGTGCCAGCAGCCGACTAGCGGGGGTTAGCACAGATACGCAGTATTTT. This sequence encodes CASSRLAGVSTDTQYF. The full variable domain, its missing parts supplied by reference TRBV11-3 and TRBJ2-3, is EAGVVQSPRYKIIEKKQPVAFWCNPISGHNTLYWYLQNLGQGPELLIRYENEEAVDDSQLPKDRFSAERLKGVDSTLKIQPAELGDSAVYLCASSRLAGVSTDTQYFGPGTRLTVL.

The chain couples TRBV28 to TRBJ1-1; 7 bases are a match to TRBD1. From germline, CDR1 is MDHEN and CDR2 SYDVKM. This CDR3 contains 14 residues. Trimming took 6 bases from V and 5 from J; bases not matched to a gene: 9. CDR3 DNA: TGTGCCAGCAGAGTTACAGGGGAGGCGACTGAAGCTTTCTTT. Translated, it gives CASRVTGEATEAFF.

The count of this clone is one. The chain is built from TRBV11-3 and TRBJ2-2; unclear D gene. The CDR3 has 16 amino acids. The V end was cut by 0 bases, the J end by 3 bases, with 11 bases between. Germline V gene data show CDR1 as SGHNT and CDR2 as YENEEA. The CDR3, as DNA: TGTGCCAGCAGCTTAGACGGCGGAACCGACACCGGGGAGCTGTTTTTT. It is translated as CASSLDGGTDTGELFF.

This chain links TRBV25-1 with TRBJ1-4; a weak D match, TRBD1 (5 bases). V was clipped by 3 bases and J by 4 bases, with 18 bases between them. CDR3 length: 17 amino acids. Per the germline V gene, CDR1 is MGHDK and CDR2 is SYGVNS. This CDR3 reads CASSDPGYGGNNEKLFF. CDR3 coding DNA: TGTGCCAGCAGTGATCCGGGGTATGGGGGTAATAATGAAAAACTGTTTTTT.

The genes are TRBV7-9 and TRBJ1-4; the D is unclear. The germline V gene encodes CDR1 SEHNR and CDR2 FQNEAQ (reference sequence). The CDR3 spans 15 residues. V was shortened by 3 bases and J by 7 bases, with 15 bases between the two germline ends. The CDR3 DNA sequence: TGTGCCAGCAGCTTGGACGGGTCTAAGGGTGAAAAACTGTTTTTT. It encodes CASSLDGSKGEKLFF.

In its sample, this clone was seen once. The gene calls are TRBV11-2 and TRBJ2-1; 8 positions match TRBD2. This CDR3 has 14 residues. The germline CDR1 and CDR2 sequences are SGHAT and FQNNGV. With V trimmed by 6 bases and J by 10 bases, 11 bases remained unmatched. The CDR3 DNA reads TGTGCCAGCAGTGCCGCGGGAGGAGGCGGAGAGCAGTTCTTC. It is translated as CASSAAGGGGEQFF.

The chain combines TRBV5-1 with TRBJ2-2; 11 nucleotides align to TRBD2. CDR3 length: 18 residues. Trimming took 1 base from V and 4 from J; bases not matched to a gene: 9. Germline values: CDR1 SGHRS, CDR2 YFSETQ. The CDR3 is CASSLRLAGGPSTGELFF. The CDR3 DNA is TGCGCCAGCAGCTTGAGGTTAGCGGGAGGGCCTAGCACCGGGGAGCTGTTTTTT.

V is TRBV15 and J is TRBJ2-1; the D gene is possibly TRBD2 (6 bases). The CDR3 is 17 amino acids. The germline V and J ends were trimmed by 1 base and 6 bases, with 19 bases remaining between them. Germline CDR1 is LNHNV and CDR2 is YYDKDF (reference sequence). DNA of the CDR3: TGTGCCACCAGCAGAGGTTATGGGGTATCCGGGAGCAATGAGCAGTTCTTC. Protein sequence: CATSRGYGVSGSNEQFF.

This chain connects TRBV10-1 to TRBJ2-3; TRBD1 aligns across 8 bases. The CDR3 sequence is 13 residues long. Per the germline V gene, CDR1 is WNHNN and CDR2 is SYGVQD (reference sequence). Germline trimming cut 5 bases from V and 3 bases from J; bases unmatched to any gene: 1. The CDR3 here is CASSTGGTDTQYF. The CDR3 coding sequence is TGCGCCAGCAGTACAGGGGGGACAGATACGCAGTATTTT.

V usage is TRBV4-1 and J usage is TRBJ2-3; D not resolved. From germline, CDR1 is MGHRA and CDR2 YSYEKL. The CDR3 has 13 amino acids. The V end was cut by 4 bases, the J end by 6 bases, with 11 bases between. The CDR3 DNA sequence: TGCGCCAGCAGCCCCCTTTTTTGGGATACGCAGTATTTT. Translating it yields CASSPLFWDTQYF.

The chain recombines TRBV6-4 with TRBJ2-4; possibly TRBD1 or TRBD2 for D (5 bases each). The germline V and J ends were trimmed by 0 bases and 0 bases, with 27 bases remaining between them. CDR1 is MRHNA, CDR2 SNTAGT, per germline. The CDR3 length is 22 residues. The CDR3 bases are TGTGCCAGCAGTGACTCGAATGGCCAGGTTGGTAGAGGGGCGAGAGCCAAAAACATTCAGTACTTC. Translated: CASSDSNGQVGRGARAKNIQYF.

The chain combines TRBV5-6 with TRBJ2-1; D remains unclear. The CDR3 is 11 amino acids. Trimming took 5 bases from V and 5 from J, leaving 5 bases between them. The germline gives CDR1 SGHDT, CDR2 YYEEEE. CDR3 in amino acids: CASRAHNEQFF. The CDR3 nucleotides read TGTGCCAGCAGGGCCCACAATGAGCAGTTCTTC.

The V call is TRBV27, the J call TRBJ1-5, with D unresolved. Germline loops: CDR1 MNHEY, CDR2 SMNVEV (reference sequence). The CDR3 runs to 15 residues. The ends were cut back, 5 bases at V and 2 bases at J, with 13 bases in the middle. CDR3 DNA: TGTGCCAGCAGTAACAGCCTCTCCGGCAATCAGCCCCAGCATTTT. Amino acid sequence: CASSNSLSGNQPQHF.

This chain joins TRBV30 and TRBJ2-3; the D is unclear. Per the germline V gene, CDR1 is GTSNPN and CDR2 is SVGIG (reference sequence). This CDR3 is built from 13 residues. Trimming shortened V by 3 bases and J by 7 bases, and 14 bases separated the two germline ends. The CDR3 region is CAWSSDLGYTQYF. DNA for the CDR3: TGTGCCTGGAGCTCGGACCTAGGGTATACGCAGTATTTT.

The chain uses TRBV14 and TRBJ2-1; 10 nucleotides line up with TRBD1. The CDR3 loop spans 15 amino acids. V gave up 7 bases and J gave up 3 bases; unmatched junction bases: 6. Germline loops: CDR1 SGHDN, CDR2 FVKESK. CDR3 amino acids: CASNPGQGNYNEQFF. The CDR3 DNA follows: TGTGCCAGCAACCCGGGACAGGGGAACTACAATGAGCAGTTCTTC.

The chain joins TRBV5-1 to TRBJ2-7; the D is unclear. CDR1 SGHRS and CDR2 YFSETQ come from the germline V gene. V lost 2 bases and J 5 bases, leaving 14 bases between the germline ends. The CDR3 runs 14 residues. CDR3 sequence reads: CASSLSGSIDEQYF. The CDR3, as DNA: TGCGCCAGCAGCTTATCCGGTTCGATCGACGAGCAGTACTTC.

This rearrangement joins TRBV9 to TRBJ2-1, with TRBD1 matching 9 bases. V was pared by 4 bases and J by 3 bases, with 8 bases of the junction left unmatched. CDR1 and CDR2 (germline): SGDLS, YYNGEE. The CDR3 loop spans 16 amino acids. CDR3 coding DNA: TGTGCCAGCAGCCCACATCTGGGACAGGGCTACAATGAGCAGTTCTTC. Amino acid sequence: CASSPHLGQGYNEQFF.

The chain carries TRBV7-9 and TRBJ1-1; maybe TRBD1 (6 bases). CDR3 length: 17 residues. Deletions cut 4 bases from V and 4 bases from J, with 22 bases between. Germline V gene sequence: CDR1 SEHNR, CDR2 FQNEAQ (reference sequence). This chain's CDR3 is CASSSGATGESGTEAFF. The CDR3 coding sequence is TGTGCCAGCAGCTCAGGGGCCACCGGGGAGTCTGGCACTGAAGCTTTCTTT. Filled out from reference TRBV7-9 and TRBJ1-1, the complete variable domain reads DTGVSQNPRHKITKRGQNVTFRCDPISEHNRLYWYRQTLGQGPEFLTYFQNEAQLEKSRLLSDRFSAERPKGSFSTLEIQRTEQGDSAMYLCASSSGATGESGTEAFFGQGTRLTVV.

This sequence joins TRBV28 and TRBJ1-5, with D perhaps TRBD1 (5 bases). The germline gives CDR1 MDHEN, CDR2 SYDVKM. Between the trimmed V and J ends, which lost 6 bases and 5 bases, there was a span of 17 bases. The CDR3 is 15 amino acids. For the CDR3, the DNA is TGTGCCAGCAGCCTCTCAGGGCAGGGCGATCAGCCCCAGCATTTT. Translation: CASSLSGQGDQPQHF.

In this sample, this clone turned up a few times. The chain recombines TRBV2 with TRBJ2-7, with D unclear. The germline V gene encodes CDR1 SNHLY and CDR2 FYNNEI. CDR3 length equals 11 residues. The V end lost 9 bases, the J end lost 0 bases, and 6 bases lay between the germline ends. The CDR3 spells CASRNSYEQYF. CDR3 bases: TGTGCCAGTAGGAACTCCTACGAGCAGTACTTC.

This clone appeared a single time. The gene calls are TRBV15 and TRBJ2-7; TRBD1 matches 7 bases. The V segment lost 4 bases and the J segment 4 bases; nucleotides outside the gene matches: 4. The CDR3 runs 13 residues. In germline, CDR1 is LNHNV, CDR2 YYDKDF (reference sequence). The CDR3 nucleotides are TGTGCCACCAGCAACAGGGGAGAATACGAGCAGTACTTC. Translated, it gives CATSNRGEYEQYF. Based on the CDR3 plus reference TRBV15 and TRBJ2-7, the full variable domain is DAMVIQNPRYQVTQFGKPVTLSCSQTLNHNVMYWYQQKSSQAPKLLFHYYDKDFNNEADTPDNFQSRRPNTSFCFLDIRSPGLGDTAMYLCATSNRGEYEQYFGPGTRLTVT.